The TCR beta chain under discussion was sequenced for a study of T-cell memory formation after mild COVID-19. MiXCR, run by TCRdb on the 5' RACE reads, gives a single entry per CDR3 protein. The sample lists over 5,500 distinct CDR3 sequences, roughly 60% seen once, with roughly 2.7% in the top ten. There are 16 residues in the CDR3. V was pared by 3 bases and J by 2 bases, with 4 bases of the junction left unmatched. Germline CDR1 LGHNA, CDR2 YSLEER. This chain joins TRBV4-3 and TRBJ2-6, with 7 bases lining up with TRBD1. The receptor was derived from an adult who had mild COVID-19 (a few samples of this study predate the infection). Cell type and time point are not known. The sample comprised PBMCs or a T cell subset sorted from them (not recorded which). CDR3 region: CASSHNTGAGANVLTF. In DNA, the CDR3 is TGCGCCAGCAGCCATAATACAGGGGCTGGGGCCAACGTCCTGACTTTC.